The 20 T cell receptor beta chains presented below share a single source sample, sequenced in a study of spatial heterogeneity in lung cancer. Regarding time point: sample taken at primary tumor resection. Each CDR3 protein is one row after TCRdb ran MiXCR on the 5' RACE reads. The sample has about 25,000 distinct CDR3 sequences; about 7% are singletons. Sample: PBMCs, taken at surgery. Receptors were obtained from a male donor with early-stage non-small cell lung cancer.

The sample holds a few counts of this clonotype. The chain combines TRBV12-3 or TRBV12-4 with TRBJ1-2; perhaps TRBD1 as D (5 bases). With 5 bases removed from V and 10 bases from J, the gap between germline ends came to 11 bases. The CDR3 is made up of 11 amino acids. CDR3 in amino acids: CASSLHRIYTF. CDR3 sequence (DNA): TGTGCCAGCAGTCTTCACAGGATCTACACCTTC.

At least ten counts were recorded for this clonotype. The chain has TRBV4-1 and TRBJ2-2; D possibly corresponds to TRBD2 (6 bases). CDR3 size: 17 residues. V lost 2 bases and J 1 base, leaving 14 bases between the germline ends. Germline values: CDR1 MGHRA, CDR2 YSYEKL. In nucleotides, the CDR3 is TGCGCCAGCAGCCAACTGACGTACGGGGGGAACACCGGGGAGCTGTTTTTT. It codes for CASSQLTYGGNTGELFF.

The chain combines TRBV7-2 with TRBJ2-3; D unresolved. V gave up 6 bases and J gave up 4 bases, with 11 bases separating them. The CDR3 is made up of 13 amino acids. Germline values: CDR1 SGHTA, CDR2 FQGNSA. The CDR3 reads CASRFPRADTQYF. CDR3 nucleotides: TGTGCCAGCAGGTTTCCCCGGGCAGATACGCAGTATTTT.

This clonotype was observed a handful of times. The chain combines TRBV12-3 or TRBV12-4 with TRBJ2-3; the D is unclear. The CDR3 contains 15 residues. Trimming shortened V by 4 bases and J by 4 bases, and 15 bases separated the two germline ends. This chain's CDR3 is CASSSRQSRADTQYF. The CDR3 DNA is TGTGCCAGCAGTTCCCGTCAGAGCCGAGCAGATACGCAGTATTTT.

The sample holds many counts of this clonotype. V is TRBV14 and J is TRBJ1-1; D ambiguous. The CDR3 spans 11 residues. CDR1 is SGHDN and CDR2 is FVKESK in the germline V gene. The V and J ends lost 2 bases and 9 bases respectively, with 7 bases between them. CDR3 loop: CASSQTPKAFF. CDR3 in DNA: TGTGCCAGCAGCCAAACGCCGAAAGCTTTCTTT.

This clonotype was detected a few times. The rearrangement joins TRBV10-1 to TRBJ1-1; possibly TRBD1 for D (6 bases). V lost 2 bases and J 5 bases, leaving 12 bases between the germline ends. The CDR3 has 14 residues. CDR1 and CDR2 (germline): WNHNN, SYGVQD (reference sequence). The CDR3 nucleotides read TGCGCCAGCAGTGAGGCAGGGGATGAGACTGAAGCTTTCTTT. Protein: CASSEAGDETEAFF.

This clonotype was observed many times. The chain combines TRBV2 with TRBJ1-6; D call uncertain. The V end was cut by 6 bases, the J end by 4 bases, with 7 bases between. This CDR3 contains 13 residues. Per germline, CDR1 SNHLY and CDR2 FYNNEI. The CDR3: CASRGAYNSPLHF. The CDR3 nucleotides are TGTGCCAGCAGAGGAGCTTATAATTCACCCCTCCACTTT.

This clonotype has ten or more counts. This sequence joins TRBV5-1 and TRBJ1-6; maybe TRBD1 (5 bases). There are 14 residues in the CDR3. With 5 bases removed from V and 5 bases from J, the gap between germline ends came to 11 bases. From germline, CDR1 is SGHRS and CDR2 YFSETQ. In DNA form, the CDR3 reads TGCGCCAGCAGGGGGGGAAAAAATAATTCACCCCTCCACTTT. It encodes CASRGGKNNSPLHF.

On this clonotype: A much larger clone is a single base away; this may be a read error. This chain uses TRBV7-9 with TRBJ2-7; no reliable D call. The CDR3 loop spans 14 amino acids. CDR1 and CDR2 (germline): SEHNR, FQNEAQ (reference sequence). Between the trimmed V and J ends, which lost 5 bases and 2 bases, there was a span of 13 bases. The CDR3 DNA sequence: TGTGCCAGCAGCGCAACAAGGGTCCCCTACGAGCAGTACTTC. Protein product: CASSATRVPYEQYF.

In this sample, this clonotype is medium-sized. The genes are TRBV2 and TRBJ1-1; 7 bases agree with TRBD1. CDR1 SNHLY and CDR2 FYNNEI come from the germline V gene. V shed 6 bases, J shed 3 bases, and the junction held 4 bases outside the gene matches. CDR3 size: 13 residues. The CDR3 region is CASRADRDTEAFF. CDR3 in DNA: TGTGCCAGCAGAGCCGACAGGGACACTGAAGCTTTCTTT. The full variable domain, its missing parts supplied by reference TRBV2 and TRBJ1-1, is EPEVTQTPSHQVTQMGQEVILRCVPISNHLYFYWYRQILGQKVEFLVSFYNNEISEKSEIFDDQFSVERPDGSNFTLKIRSTKLEDSAMYFCASRADRDTEAFFGQGTRLTVV.

This clonotype has at least ten counts. The chain combines TRBV28 with TRBJ2-1; perhaps TRBD1 as D (6 bases). The CDR3 is 14 amino acids. Looked up from germline, CDR1 is MDHEN and CDR2 is SYDVKM. With 6 bases removed from V and 8 bases from J, the gap between germline ends came to 17 bases. CDR3 sequence reads: CASSRTVRGHEQFF. The CDR3 DNA reads as TGTGCCAGCAGCCGGACAGTACGGGGTCATGAGCAGTTCTTC.

This clonotype was seen at least ten times. CDR3 DNA: TGTGCCAGCAGTCCCAAGGGCCCCTACGAGCAGTACTTC. This sequence encodes CASSPKGPYEQYF. The chain links TRBV7-9 to TRBJ2-7; D is uncertain. Trimming took 6 bases from V and 2 from J, leaving 11 bases between them. Germline CDR1 SEHNR, CDR2 FQNEAQ (reference sequence). This CDR3 has 13 residues.

The chain carries TRBV6-1 and TRBJ2-7; D possibly corresponds to TRBD1 (6 bases). CDR1 is MNHNS and CDR2 is SASEGT in the germline V gene. V shed 2 bases and J shed 7 bases, with 18 bases lying between them. This CDR3 spans 15 amino acids. CDR3 in DNA: TGTGCCAGCAGTGAACCAGGACAGCCGCCTGGTGAGCAGTACTTC. Amino acids: CASSEPGQPPGEQYF.

This clonotype was seen more than once but under ten times. The gene calls are TRBV6-5 and TRBJ1-1; D is undetermined. Per the germline V gene, CDR1 is MNHEY and CDR2 is SVGAGI. V was trimmed by 0 bases and J by 12 bases, leaving 14 bases between them. This CDR3 is built from 13 residues. The CDR3 loop reads CASSYSYIEKPFF. The CDR3 DNA sequence: TGTGCCAGCAGTTACTCATATATCGAGAAGCCTTTCTTT.

This clonotype was seen a handful of times. This sequence joins TRBV30 and TRBJ2-7, with TRBD2 identical over 11 bases. V dropped 2 bases and J dropped 5; count of bases not matched to a gene: 11. This CDR3 comprises 16 residues. CDR1 GTSNPN and CDR2 SVGIG come from the germline V gene (reference sequence). CDR3 DNA: TGTGCCTGGAGTAAGTTAAAGACTAGCGGGAACCACGAGCAGTACGTC. It is translated as CAWSKLKTSGNHEQYV.

This CDR3 is CASSLAVLYGYTF. In nucleotides, the CDR3 is TGTGCCAGCAGCTTAGCGGTGCTCTATGGCTACACCTTC. The chain is built from TRBV7-8 and TRBJ1-2; D gene uncertain. The CDR3 loop spans 13 amino acids. Germline lookup yields CDR1 SGHVS and CDR2 FQNEAQ. Trimming cost V 0 bases and J 4 bases, with 6 bases left between them.

This clonotype occurred many times. CDR3 residues: CSAKIATNEKLFF. DNA for the CDR3: TGCAGTGCGAAAATTGCAACTAATGAAAAACTGTTTTTT. This chain connects TRBV20-1 to TRBJ1-4; D uncertain. Trimming removed 6 bases from V and 0 bases from J, with 8 bases in between. This CDR3 has 13 amino acids. The V gene's germline CDR1 is DFQATT and CDR2 SNEGSKA (reference sequence).

This clonotype was seen at least ten times. This chain connects TRBV30 to TRBJ2-4; D is undetermined. Germline V lookup: CDR1 GTSNPN, CDR2 SVGIG (reference sequence). The length of the CDR3 is 15 residues. Trimming took off 0 bases at V and 3 bases at J, with 12 bases between the two ends. CDR3 sequence: CAWSVGPVGKNIQYF. DNA for the CDR3: TGTGCCTGGAGTGTTGGACCGGTTGGCAAAAACATTCAGTACTTC.

This clonotype was detected only a few times. The chain recombines TRBV19 with TRBJ2-1; TRBD2 matches 10 bases. In germline, CDR1 is LNHDA, CDR2 SQIVND (reference sequence). This CDR3 comprises 14 residues. The junction had 8 bases not matched to a gene; V was cut back by 5 bases and J by 10 bases. The CDR3 spells CASSGSGRIGEQFF. CDR3 DNA: TGTGCCAGTAGTGGTAGCGGGAGGATAGGGGAGCAGTTCTTC. Together with reference TRBV19 and TRBJ2-1, the CDR3 gives the full variable domain: DGGITQSPKYLFRKEGQNVTLSCEQNLNHDAMYWYRQDPGQGLRLIYYSQIVNDFQKGDIAEGYSVSREKKESFPLTVTSAQKNPTAFYLCASSGSGRIGEQFFGPGTRLTVL.

This clonotype was observed at least ten times. This chain connects TRBV5-1 to TRBJ1-1; TRBD1 matches 8 bases. CDR3 size: 16 residues. Germline V gives CDR1 SGHRS, CDR2 YFSETQ. J lost 3 bases, V lost 4 bases, and 11 bases had no gene match. The CDR3 nucleotides are TGCGCCAGCAGCCCAGGACAGGGCCCGAGCTACACTGAAGCTTTCTTT. It encodes CASSPGQGPSYTEAFF.